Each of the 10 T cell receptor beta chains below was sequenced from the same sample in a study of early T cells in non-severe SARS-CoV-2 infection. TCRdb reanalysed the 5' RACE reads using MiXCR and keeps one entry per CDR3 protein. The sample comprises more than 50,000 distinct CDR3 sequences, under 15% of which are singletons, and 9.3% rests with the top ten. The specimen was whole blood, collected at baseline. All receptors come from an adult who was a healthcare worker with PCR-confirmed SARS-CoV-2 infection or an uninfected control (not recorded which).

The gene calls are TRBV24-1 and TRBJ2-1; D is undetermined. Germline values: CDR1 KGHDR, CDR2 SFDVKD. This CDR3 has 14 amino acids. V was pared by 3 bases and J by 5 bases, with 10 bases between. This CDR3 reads CATSDLMAHNEQFF. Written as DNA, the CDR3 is TGTGCCACCAGTGATCTAATGGCTCACAATGAGCAGTTCTTC.

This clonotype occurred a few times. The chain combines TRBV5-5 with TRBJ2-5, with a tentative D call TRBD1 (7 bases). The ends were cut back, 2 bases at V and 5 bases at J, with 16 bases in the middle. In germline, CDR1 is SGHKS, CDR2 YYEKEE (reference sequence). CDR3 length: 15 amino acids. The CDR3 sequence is CASSFRQGGGETQYF. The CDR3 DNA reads TGTGCCAGCAGCTTTCGTCAGGGGGGAGGCGAGACCCAGTACTTC. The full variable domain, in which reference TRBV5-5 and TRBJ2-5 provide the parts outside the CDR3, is DAGVTQSPTHLIKTRGQQVTLRCSPISGHKSVSWYQQVLGQGPQFIFQYYEKEERGRGNFPDRFSARQFPNYSSELNVNALLLGDSALYLCASSFRQGGGETQYFGPGTRLLVL.

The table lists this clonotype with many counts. The CDR3 DNA follows: TGCAGTGCTAGTTTAACGACCGAAGCTTTCTTT. The encoded protein is CSASLTTEAFF. The rearrangement joins TRBV20-1 to TRBJ1-1, with no clear D. V was cut by 3 bases and J by 8 bases, with 10 bases left in between. The CDR3 spans 11 residues. Germline CDR1 DFQATT, CDR2 SNEGSKA (reference sequence).

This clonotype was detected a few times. In DNA form, the CDR3 reads TGTGCCAGCAGTTCGACAGCCGCTGGGCCCCAGCATTTT. Encoded protein: CASSSTAAGPQHF. The chain employs TRBV27 and TRBJ1-5; weak D call: TRBD1 (5 bases). V lost 4 bases to trimming and J lost 9 bases, with 13 bases between them. Germline V gene lookup returns CDR1 MNHEY and CDR2 SMNVEV (reference sequence). The CDR3 length is 13 residues.

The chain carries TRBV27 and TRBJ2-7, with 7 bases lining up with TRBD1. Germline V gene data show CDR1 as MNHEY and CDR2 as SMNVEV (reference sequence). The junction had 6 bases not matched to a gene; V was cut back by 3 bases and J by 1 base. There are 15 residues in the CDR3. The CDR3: CASSFGTVPSYEQYF. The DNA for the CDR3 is TGTGCCAGCAGTTTCGGGACAGTGCCTTCCTACGAGCAGTACTTC.

CDR3 in amino acids: CASRLPGLAGVEYEQYF. CDR3 sequence (DNA): TGTGCCAGCAGACTACCGGGACTAGCGGGAGTTGAATACGAGCAGTACTTC. V is TRBV27 and J is TRBJ2-7; 14 bases align to TRBD2. Germline lookup yields CDR1 MNHEY and CDR2 SMNVEV (reference sequence). Germline trimming cut 6 bases from V and 4 bases from J; bases unmatched to any gene: 11. The CDR3 loop spans 17 amino acids.

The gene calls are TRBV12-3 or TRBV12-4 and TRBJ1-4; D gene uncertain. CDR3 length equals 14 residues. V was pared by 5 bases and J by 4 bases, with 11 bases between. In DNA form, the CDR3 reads TGTGCCAGCAGTCGAGGTCGTTATAATGAAAAACTGTTTTTT. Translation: CASSRGRYNEKLFF.

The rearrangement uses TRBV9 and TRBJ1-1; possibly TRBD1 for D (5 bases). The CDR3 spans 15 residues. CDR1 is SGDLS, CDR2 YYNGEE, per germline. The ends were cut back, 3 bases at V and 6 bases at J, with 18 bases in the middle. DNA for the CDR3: TGTGCCAGCAGCGCCCGGATAAAGGGGAGCGCTGAAGCTTTCTTT. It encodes CASSARIKGSAEAFF.

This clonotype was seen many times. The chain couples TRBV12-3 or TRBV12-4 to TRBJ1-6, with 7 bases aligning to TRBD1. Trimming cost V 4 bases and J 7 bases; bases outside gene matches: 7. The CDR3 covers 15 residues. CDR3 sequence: CASSSSTGANSPLHF. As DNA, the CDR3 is TGTGCCAGCAGTTCTTCTACAGGGGCAAATTCACCCCTCCACTTT.

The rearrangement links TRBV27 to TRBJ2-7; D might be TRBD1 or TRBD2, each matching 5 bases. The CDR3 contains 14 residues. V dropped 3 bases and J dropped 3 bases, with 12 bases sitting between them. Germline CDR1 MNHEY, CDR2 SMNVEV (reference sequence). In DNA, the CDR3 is TGTGCCAGCAGTTTTTCGGGACGGAGCTACGAGCAGTACTTC. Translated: CASSFSGRSYEQYF.